The 16 T cell receptor beta chains in this list originate from one sample, sequenced in a study. TCRdb recomputed calls from the RT-PCR reads with MiXCR, one row per CDR3 protein. The repertoire includes around 700,000 distinct CDR3 sequences, over 12% of them detected once, and just over 3.5% sits in the top ten. Material: memory CD4+ T cells from blood. These receptors came from a female donor in good health, serving as a healthy control.

The rearrangement joins TRBV24-1 to TRBJ1-5; D not resolved. There are 12 residues in the CDR3. Germline loops: CDR1 KGHDR, CDR2 SFDVKD. V was trimmed by 9 bases and J by 1 base, leaving 6 bases between them. CDR3 sequence: CATRGSNQPQHF. The DNA for the CDR3 is TGTGCCACCCGAGGGAGCAATCAGCCCCAGCATTTT.

The chain links TRBV6-2 or TRBV6-3 to TRBJ2-5; D is perhaps TRBD1 or TRBD2 (5 bases each). Germline V gives CDR1 MNHEY, CDR2 SVGEGT. The germline V and J ends were trimmed by 9 bases and 0 bases, with 17 bases remaining between them. The CDR3 runs 15 residues. CDR3 amino acids: CASRWDLSNQETQYF. In DNA form, the CDR3 reads TGTGCCAGTCGATGGGACCTTTCAAACCAAGAGACCCAGTACTTC.

This clonotype has only a few counts. The V gene is TRBV7-2, the J gene TRBJ1-1; possible D gene TRBD1, 5 bases. The V gene's germline CDR1 is SGHTA and CDR2 FQGNSA. The CDR3 consists of 14 residues. V lost 5 bases and J 1 base, leaving 11 bases between the germline ends. CDR3 protein: CASSQRQRNTEAFF. The CDR3 region has the DNA TGTGCCAGCAGCCAACGACAGAGGAACACTGAAGCTTTCTTT. Full variable domain (missing parts from reference TRBV7-2 and TRBJ1-1): GAGVSQSPSNKVTEKGKDVELRCDPISGHTALYWYRQSLGQGLEFLIYFQGNSAPDKSGLPSDRFSAERTGGSVSTLTIQRTQQEDSAVYLCASSQRQRNTEAFFGQGTRLTVV.

This clonotype appeared once. The rearrangement links TRBV25-1 to TRBJ1-2; D is uncertain. V shed 1 base and J shed 7 bases, with 7 bases lying between them. The CDR3 runs to 12 residues. Germline assignment: CDR1 MGHDK and CDR2 SYGVNS. The CDR3 DNA sequence: TGTGCCAGCAGTGAATTCTTCTTTGGCTACACCTTC. Protein product: CASSEFFFGYTF.

The chain employs TRBV28 and TRBJ1-5; D is possibly TRBD1 (6 bases). Germline values: CDR1 MDHEN, CDR2 SYDVKM. CDR3 size: 15 residues. The V end lost 5 bases, the J end lost 6 bases, and 17 bases lay between the germline ends. CDR3: CASSPRAGEPQPQHF. The CDR3 region has the DNA TGTGCCAGCAGTCCGAGGGCAGGGGAGCCTCAGCCCCAGCATTTT.

This clonotype was counted between two and nine times. This rearrangement joins TRBV12-3 or TRBV12-4 to TRBJ1-1; maybe TRBD1 (5 bases). This CDR3 has 14 amino acids. V lost 3 bases and J lost 8, with 16 bases in between. Here the CDR3 reads CASSLQGGVGEAFF. The CDR3 DNA follows: TGTGCCAGCAGTTTGCAGGGTGGGGTGGGCGAAGCTTTCTTT.

This clonotype was observed at least ten times. CDR3 loop: CASSWDSQDNEQFF. The CDR3 coding sequence is TGCGCCAGCAGCTGGGACAGTCAGGACAATGAGCAGTTCTTC. The genes are TRBV5-1 and TRBJ2-1, with 7 bases that match TRBD1. The V gene's germline CDR1 is SGHRS and CDR2 YFSETQ. There are 14 residues in the CDR3. J lost 5 bases, V lost 3 bases, and 5 bases had no gene match.

This clonotype was detected only a few times. This chain uses TRBV20-1 with TRBJ2-3; 10 bases align to TRBD2. This CDR3 contains 15 residues. Germline V gene sequence: CDR1 DFQATT, CDR2 SNEGSKA (reference sequence). V was pared by 2 bases and J by 2 bases, with 4 bases of the junction left unmatched. In nucleotides, the CDR3 is TGCAGTGCTAGAAGGCTAGCGGGGGACACAGATACGCAGTATTTT. Its protein product is CSARRLAGDTDTQYF.

This clonotype has just a few counts. This chain connects TRBV20-1 to TRBJ1-1; D is possibly TRBD1 (5 bases). Between the trimmed V and J ends, which lost 0 bases and 8 bases, there was a span of 16 bases. The germline V gene encodes CDR1 DFQATT and CDR2 SNEGSKA (reference sequence). The CDR3 consists of 14 residues. Here the CDR3 DNA reads TGCAGTGCTAGAGATCCCGGAAAGTGGACAGAAGCTTTCTTT. It yields the protein CSARDPGKWTEAFF.

The chain employs TRBV4-3 and TRBJ1-2, with unresolved D. Germline values: CDR1 LGHNA, CDR2 YSLEER. The CDR3 loop spans 14 amino acids. Trimming removed 1 base from V and 6 bases from J, with 12 bases in between. CDR3 in amino acids: CASSQVWEGNGYTF. The CDR3 DNA follows: TGCGCCAGCAGCCAAGTTTGGGAAGGAAATGGCTACACCTTC.

This clonotype has a count of ten or more. The CDR3 region has the DNA TGCAGTGCTAGACAGGCTGAGGCCTATGGCTACACCTTC. As protein: CSARQAEAYGYTF. V gene TRBV20-1 combines with J gene TRBJ1-2; no clear D gene. The CDR3 loop spans 13 amino acids. V lost 2 bases and J lost 4, with 11 bases in between. Per germline, CDR1 DFQATT and CDR2 SNEGSKA (reference sequence).

The gene calls are TRBV3-1 and TRBJ2-1; D could derive from TRBD1 or TRBD2 (5 bases each). Looked up from germline, CDR1 is LGHDT and CDR2 is YNNKEL (reference sequence). The CDR3 is 16 amino acids. Trimming cost V 1 base and J 5 bases, with 15 bases left between them. CDR3 loop: CASSQGFGDGNNEQFF. DNA of the CDR3: TGTGCCAGCAGCCAAGGTTTTGGGGACGGAAACAATGAGCAGTTCTTC.

This clonotype showed up just a few times. J is TRBJ2-1 and V is TRBV20-1, with a tentative D call TRBD2 (7 bases). Trimming removed 3 bases at V and 7 bases at J, with 22 bases between. Germline assignment: CDR1 DFQATT and CDR2 SNEGSKA (reference sequence). This CDR3 contains 16 residues. CDR3 DNA: TGCAGTGCTAGCGGGGGGCGGGCCTCGGCCAGGAATGAGCAGTTCTTC. This codes for CSASGGRASARNEQFF.

This clonotype turned up a few times. The CDR3 nucleotides read TGCAGTGCTAGCAGGGATAATAATTCACCCCTCCACTTT. Encoded protein: CSASRDNNSPLHF. The chain recombines TRBV20-1 with TRBJ1-6; tentative D call: TRBD1 (5 bases). Trimming stripped 3 bases from V and 5 bases from J, with 8 bases between. This CDR3 region has 13 residues. Germline V CDR1 and CDR2: DFQATT, SNEGSKA (reference sequence).

This clonotype has a count of ten or more. The J gene is TRBJ2-7, the V gene TRBV28; D not resolved. Germline CDR1 MDHEN, CDR2 SYDVKM. The CDR3 has 12 amino acids. The ends were cut back, 3 bases at V and 3 bases at J, with 6 bases in the middle. In DNA form, the CDR3 reads TGTGCCAGCAGTTTCCAGAACTACGAGCAGTACTTC. Its translation: CASSFQNYEQYF.

This clonotype was seen at least ten times. The CDR3 DNA reads TGTGCCACCAGTGATCGACAGGGGGCATCCTACAATGAGCAGTTCTTC. It specifies CATSDRQGASYNEQFF. This chain uses TRBV24-1 with TRBJ2-1; 10 nucleotides line up with TRBD1. The V gene end was trimmed by 3 bases and the J gene end by 1 base; junction bases not matched to a gene: 2. The germline gives CDR1 KGHDR, CDR2 SFDVKD. The CDR3 covers 16 residues.